A single sample gave rise to the 9 T cell receptor beta chains below, sequenced in a study of graft-versus-host responses after intestinal transplantation (dated by TCRdb to the early 2020s). The library was obtained by the immunoSEQ multiplex PCR assay. As stored in TCRdb, this immuneACCESS dataset retains in-frame rearrangements with V and J assigned. A fraction of the clones does not appear; measured against another copy, unresolved V genes explain less than half of the discrepancy, and the remainder lacks a known reason. The sample includes around 33,000 clones, with around 94% observed a single time. 0.76% of the sample is in the top ten clones. Sequencing was performed on PBMCs, taken 16 days after intestinal transplant. Receptors were obtained from a human patient who received an intestinal transplant, so some T cells may come from the graft donor.

The V gene is TRBV5-5, the J gene TRBJ2-3, with 8 bases identical to TRBD2. The germline gives CDR1 SGHKS, CDR2 YYEKEE (reference sequence). CDR3 length equals 12 residues. V lost 0 bases to trimming and J lost 10 bases; unmatched junction nucleotides: 1. The CDR3 protein is CASSLVTSAQYF. The CDR3 DNA sequence: TGTGCCAGCAGCTTGGTGACTAGCGCGCAGTATTTT.

The genes are TRBV7-2 and TRBJ2-1, with D uncertain. The CDR3 is 15 amino acids. Germline assignment: CDR1 SGHTA and CDR2 FQGNSA. The V end lost 6 bases, the J end lost 2 bases, and 14 bases lay between the germline ends. CDR3: CASRAAKVPYNEQFF. CDR3 coding DNA: TGTGCCAGCAGGGCGGCGAAGGTCCCCTACAATGAGCAGTTCTTC. Variable domain in full (rest from reference TRBV7-2 and TRBJ2-1): GAGVSQSPSNKVTEKGKDVELRCDPISGHTALYWYRQSLGQGLEFLIYFQGNSAPDKSGLPSDRFSAERTGGSVSTLTIQRTQQEDSAVYLCASRAAKVPYNEQFFGPGTRLTVL.

The chain recombines TRBV29-1 with TRBJ2-2, with a tentative D call TRBD2 (6 bases). The germline V gene has CDR1 SQVTM and CDR2 ANQGSEA. Trimming pared 0 bases from V and 5 bases from J, leaving 13 bases between. The CDR3 covers 15 residues. The CDR3, as DNA: TGCAGCGTTGAAGATCGGGGGACTGGAACCGGGGAGCTGTTTTTT. Translating gives CSVEDRGTGTGELFF.

This chain connects TRBV9 to TRBJ2-1, with a weak D call TRBD1 (6 bases). The V end lost 3 bases, the J end lost 0 bases, and 16 bases lay between the germline ends. Germline V gives CDR1 SGDLS, CDR2 YYNGEE. This CDR3 has 17 residues. DNA of the CDR3: TGTGCCAGCAGCGGAACTCAGGGGCTGAGCTCCTACAATGAGCAGTTCTTC. Encoded protein: CASSGTQGLSSYNEQFF.

The V gene is TRBV27, the J gene TRBJ2-7; TRBD1 aligns across 8 bases. This CDR3 region has 15 residues. Germline CDR1 MNHEY, CDR2 SMNVEV (reference sequence). The V gene end was trimmed by 3 bases and the J gene end by 4 bases; junction bases not matched to a gene: 8. CDR3 sequence: CASSFLGTGIYEQYF. CDR3 DNA sequence: TGTGCCAGCAGTTTCCTCGGGACAGGTATATACGAGCAGTACTTC.

The chain employs TRBV6-1 and TRBJ2-1; D is unclear. The CDR3 length is 17 residues. The V gene's germline CDR1 is MNHNS and CDR2 SASEGT. Deletions cut 3 bases from V and 1 base from J, with 16 bases between. CDR3 loop: CASSEFGPGSSYNEQFF. CDR3 in DNA: TGTGCCAGCAGTGAGTTTGGCCCTGGATCGTCCTACAATGAGCAGTTCTTC.

The chain joins TRBV19 to TRBJ2-7; 7 nucleotides agree with TRBD1. The V gene end was trimmed by 6 bases and the J gene end by 6 bases; junction bases not matched to a gene: 8. The CDR3 spans 13 residues. Germline CDR1 LNHDA, CDR2 SQIVND (reference sequence). The CDR3 sequence: CASSGTAWIEQYF. In DNA form, the CDR3 reads TGTGCCAGTAGCGGGACAGCATGGATCGAGCAGTACTTC.

J is TRBJ2-7 and V is TRBV6-1; no firm D call. The CDR3 has 15 residues. Germline loops: CDR1 MNHNS, CDR2 SASEGT. The ends were cut back, 0 bases at V and 0 bases at J, with 9 bases in the middle. DNA for the CDR3: TGTGCCAGCAGTGAAGCGAGGCTTATCTCCTACGAGCAGTACTTC. Protein sequence: CASSEARLISYEQYF.

The DNA of the CDR3 is TGTGCCAGCAGCTTAGCGGGTCCCTGGGAGCAGTACTTC. This sequence encodes CASSLAGPWEQYF. The gene calls are TRBV7-8 and TRBJ2-7; D not resolved. This CDR3 has 13 residues. Germline CDR1 reads SGHVS; CDR2 reads FQNEAQ. V was clipped by 0 bases and J by 7 bases, with 10 bases between them.